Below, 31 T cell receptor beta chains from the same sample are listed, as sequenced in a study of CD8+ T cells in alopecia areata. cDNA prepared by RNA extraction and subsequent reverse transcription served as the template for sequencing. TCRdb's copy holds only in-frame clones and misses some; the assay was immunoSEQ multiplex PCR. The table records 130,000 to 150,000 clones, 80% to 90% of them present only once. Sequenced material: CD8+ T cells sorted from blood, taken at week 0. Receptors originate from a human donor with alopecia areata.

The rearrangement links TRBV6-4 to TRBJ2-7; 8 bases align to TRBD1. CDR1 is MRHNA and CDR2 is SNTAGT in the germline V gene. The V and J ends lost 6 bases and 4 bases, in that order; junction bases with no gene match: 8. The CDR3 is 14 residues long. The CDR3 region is CASSLGQGSYEQYF. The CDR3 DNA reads TGTGCCAGCAGCCTTGGACAGGGTTCGTACGAGCAGTACTTC.

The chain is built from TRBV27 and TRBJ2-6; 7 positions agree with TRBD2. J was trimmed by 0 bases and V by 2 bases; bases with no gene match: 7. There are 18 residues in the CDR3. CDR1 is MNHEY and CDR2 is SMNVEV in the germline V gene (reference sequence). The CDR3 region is CASSLRGGAYSGANVLTF. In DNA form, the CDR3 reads TGTGCCAGCAGTTTAAGGGGAGGGGCTTACTCTGGGGCCAACGTCCTGACTTTC.

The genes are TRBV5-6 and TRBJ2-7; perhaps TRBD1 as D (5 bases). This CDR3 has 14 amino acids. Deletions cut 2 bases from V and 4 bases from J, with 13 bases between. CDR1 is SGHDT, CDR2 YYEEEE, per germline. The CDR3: CASSFLTDLYEQYF. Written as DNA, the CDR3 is TGTGCCAGCAGCTTCTTGACAGACCTATACGAGCAGTACTTC.

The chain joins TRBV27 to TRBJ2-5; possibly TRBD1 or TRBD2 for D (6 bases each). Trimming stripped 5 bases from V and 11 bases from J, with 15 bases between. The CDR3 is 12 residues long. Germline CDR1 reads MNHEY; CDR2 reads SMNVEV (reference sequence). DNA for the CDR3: TGTGCCAGCAGTGCTGGGGGGCTTGAGCAGTACTTC. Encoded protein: CASSAGGLEQYF.

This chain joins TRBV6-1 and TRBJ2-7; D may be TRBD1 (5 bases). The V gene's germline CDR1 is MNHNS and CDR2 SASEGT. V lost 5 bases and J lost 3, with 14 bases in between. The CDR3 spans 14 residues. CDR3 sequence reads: CASSSTGRVYEQYF. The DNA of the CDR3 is TGTGCCAGCAGTTCAACGGGCAGGGTCTACGAGCAGTACTTC.

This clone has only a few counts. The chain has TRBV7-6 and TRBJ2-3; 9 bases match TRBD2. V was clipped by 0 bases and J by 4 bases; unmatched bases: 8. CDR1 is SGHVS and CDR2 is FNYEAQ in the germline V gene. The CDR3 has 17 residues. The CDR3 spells CASSLAKGLARPDTQYF. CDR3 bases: TGTGCCAGCAGCTTAGCGAAAGGACTAGCGAGACCAGATACGCAGTATTTT. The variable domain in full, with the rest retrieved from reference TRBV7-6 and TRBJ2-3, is GAGVSQSPRYKVTKRGQDVALRCDPISGHVSLYWYRQALGQGPEFLTYFNYEAQQDKSGLPNDRFSAERPEGSISTLTIQRTEQRDSAMYRCASSLAKGLARPDTQYFGPGTRLTVL.

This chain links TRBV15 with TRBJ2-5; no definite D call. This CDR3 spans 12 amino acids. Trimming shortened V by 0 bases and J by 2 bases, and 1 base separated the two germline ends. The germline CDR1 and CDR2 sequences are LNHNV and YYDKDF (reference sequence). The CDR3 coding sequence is TGTGCCACCAGCAGAGATCAAGAGACCCAGTACTTC. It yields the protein CATSRDQETQYF.

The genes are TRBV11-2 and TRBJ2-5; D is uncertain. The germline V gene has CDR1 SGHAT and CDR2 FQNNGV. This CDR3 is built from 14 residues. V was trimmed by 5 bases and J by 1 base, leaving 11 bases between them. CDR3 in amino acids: CASSLTDPQETQYF. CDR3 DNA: TGTGCCAGCAGCCTCACGGATCCCCAAGAGACCCAGTACTTC.

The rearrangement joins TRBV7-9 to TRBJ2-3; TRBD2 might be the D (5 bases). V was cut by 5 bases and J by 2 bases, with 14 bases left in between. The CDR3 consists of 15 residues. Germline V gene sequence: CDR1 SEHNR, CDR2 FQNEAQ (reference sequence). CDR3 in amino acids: CASSRGGLSTDTQYF. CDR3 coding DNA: TGTGCCAGCAGCCGTGGCGGACTCTCCACAGATACGCAGTATTTT.

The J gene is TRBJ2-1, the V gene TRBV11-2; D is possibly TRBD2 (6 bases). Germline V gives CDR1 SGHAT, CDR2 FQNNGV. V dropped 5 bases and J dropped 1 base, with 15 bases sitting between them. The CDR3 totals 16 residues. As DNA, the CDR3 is TGTGCCAGCAGCCCAGATGGTCGGGGGTCCTACAATGAGCAGTTCTTC. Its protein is CASSPDGRGSYNEQFF.

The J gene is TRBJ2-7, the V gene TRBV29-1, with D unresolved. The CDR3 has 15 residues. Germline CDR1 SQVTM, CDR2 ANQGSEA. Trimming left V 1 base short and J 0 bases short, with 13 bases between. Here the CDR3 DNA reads TGCAGCGTTGAAGTGGAGAGTACCAGCTCCTACGAGCAGTACTTC. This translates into CSVEVESTSSYEQYF.

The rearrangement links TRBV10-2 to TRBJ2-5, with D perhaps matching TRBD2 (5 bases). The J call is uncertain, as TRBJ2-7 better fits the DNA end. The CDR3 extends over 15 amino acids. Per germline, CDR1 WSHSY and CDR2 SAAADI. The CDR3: CASSDWTGLSYEQYF. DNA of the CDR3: TGCGCCAGCAGTGACTGGACGGGGTTGTCCTACGAGCAGTACTTC.

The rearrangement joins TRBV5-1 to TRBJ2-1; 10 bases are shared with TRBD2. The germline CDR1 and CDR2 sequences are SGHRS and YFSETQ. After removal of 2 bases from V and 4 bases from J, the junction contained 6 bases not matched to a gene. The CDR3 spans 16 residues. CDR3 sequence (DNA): TGCGCCAGCAGCTTAAGGACTAGCGGCATATACAATGAGCAGTTCTTC. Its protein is CASSLRTSGIYNEQFF.

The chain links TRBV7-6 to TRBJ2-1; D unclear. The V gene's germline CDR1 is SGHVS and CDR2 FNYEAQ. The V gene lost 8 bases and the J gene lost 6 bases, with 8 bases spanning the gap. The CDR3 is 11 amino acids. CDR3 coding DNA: TGTGCCAGCGGCCAGATCAATGAGCAGTTCTTC. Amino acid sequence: CASGQINEQFF.

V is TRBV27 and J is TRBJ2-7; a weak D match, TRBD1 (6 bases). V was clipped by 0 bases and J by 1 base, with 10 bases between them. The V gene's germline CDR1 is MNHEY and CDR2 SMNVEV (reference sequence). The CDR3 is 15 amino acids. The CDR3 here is CASSLSGQRSYEQYF. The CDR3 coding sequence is TGTGCCAGCAGTTTATCCGGACAGAGGTCCTACGAGCAGTACTTC.

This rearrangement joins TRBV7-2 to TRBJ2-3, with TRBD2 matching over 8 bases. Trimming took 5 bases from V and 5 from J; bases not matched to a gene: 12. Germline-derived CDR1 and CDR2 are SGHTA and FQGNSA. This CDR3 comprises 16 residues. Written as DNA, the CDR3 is TGTGCCAGCAGCGCGGGGACTAGTATTGGTCTAGATACGCAGTATTTT. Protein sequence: CASSAGTSIGLDTQYF.

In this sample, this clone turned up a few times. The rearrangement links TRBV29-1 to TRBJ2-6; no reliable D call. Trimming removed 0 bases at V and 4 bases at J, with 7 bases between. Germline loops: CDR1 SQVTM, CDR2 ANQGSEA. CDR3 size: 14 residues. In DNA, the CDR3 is TGCAGCGTTGAAGATTATGGCGGGGCCAACGTCCTGACTTTC. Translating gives CSVEDYGGANVLTF.

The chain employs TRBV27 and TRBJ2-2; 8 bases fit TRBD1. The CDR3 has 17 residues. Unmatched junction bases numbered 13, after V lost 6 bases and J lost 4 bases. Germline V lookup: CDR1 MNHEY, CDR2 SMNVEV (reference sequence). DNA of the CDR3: TGTGCCAGCAGACCGGACAGGGATGAGCCCTTCACCGGGGAGCTGTTTTTT. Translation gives CASRPDRDEPFTGELFF.

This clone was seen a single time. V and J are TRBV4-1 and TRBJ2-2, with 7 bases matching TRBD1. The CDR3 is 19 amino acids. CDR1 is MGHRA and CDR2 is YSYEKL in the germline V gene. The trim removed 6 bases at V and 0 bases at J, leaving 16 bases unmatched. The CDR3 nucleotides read TGCGCCAGCAGACAGGACAGGATAGGTGATGACGCGAACACCGGGGAGCTGTTTTTT. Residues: CASRQDRIGDDANTGELFF.

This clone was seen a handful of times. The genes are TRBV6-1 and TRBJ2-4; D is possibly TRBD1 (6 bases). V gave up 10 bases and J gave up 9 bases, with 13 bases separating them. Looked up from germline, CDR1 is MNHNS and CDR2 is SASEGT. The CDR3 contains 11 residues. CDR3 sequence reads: CAIQQGVIQYF. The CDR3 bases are TGTGCCATACAACAGGGTGTCATTCAGTACTTC.

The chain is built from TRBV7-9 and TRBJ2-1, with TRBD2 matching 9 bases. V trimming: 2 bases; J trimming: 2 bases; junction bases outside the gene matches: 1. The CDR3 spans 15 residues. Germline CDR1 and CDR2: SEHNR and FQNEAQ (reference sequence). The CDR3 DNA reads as TGTGCCAGCAGCTTAAGCGGGAGGCCCTACAATGAGCAGTTCTTC. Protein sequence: CASSLSGRPYNEQFF. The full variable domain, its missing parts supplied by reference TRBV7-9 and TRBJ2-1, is DTGVSQNPRHKITKRGQNVTFRCDPISEHNRLYWYRQTLGQGPEFLTYFQNEAQLEKSRLLSDRFSAERPKGSFSTLEIQRTEQGDSAMYLCASSLSGRPYNEQFFGPGTRLTVL.

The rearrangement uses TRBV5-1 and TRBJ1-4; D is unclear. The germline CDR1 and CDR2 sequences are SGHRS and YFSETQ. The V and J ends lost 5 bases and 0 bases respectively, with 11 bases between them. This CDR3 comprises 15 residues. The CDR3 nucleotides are TGCGCCAGCAGTATCCGGGGAGCAACTAATGAAAAACTGTTTTTT. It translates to CASSIRGATNEKLFF. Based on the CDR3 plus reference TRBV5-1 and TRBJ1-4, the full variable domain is KAGVTQTPRYLIKTRGQQVTLSCSPISGHRSVSWYQQTPGQGLQFLFEYFSETQRNKGNFPGRFSGRQFSNSRSEMNVSTLELGDSALYLCASSIRGATNEKLFFGSGTQLSVL.

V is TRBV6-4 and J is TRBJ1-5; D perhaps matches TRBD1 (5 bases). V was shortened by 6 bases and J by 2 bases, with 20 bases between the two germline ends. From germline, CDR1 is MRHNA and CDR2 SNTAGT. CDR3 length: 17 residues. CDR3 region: CASRAGGIGFGNQPQHF. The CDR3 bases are TGTGCCAGCAGGGCTGGGGGGATTGGTTTTGGCAATCAGCCCCAGCATTTT.

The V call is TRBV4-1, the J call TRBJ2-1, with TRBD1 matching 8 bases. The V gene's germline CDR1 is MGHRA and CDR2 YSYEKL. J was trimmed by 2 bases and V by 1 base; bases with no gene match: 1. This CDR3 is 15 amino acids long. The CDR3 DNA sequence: TGCGCCAGCAGCCAAGGGACAGGGACCTACAATGAGCAGTTCTTC. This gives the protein CASSQGTGTYNEQFF.

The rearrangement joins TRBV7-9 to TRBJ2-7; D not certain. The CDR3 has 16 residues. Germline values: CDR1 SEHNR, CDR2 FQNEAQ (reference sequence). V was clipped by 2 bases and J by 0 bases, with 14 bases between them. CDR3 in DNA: TGTGCCAGCAGCTTAAGGATTTCTAGAAGCTCCTACGAGCAGTACTTC. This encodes CASSLRISRSSYEQYF.

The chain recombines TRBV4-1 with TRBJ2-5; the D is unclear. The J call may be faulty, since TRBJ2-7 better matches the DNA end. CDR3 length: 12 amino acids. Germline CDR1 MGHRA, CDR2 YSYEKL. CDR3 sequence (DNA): TGCGCCAGCAGTGGGGAAGCCTACGAGCAGTACTTC. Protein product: CASSGEAYEQYF.

The CDR3 DNA is TGTGCCAGCAGCTTAGGGGCAGTATATGGCTACACCTTC. Protein: CASSLGAVYGYTF. The chain recombines TRBV7-6 with TRBJ1-2; D gene ambiguous. CDR1 is SGHVS and CDR2 is FNYEAQ in the germline V gene. Between the trimmed V and J ends, which lost 1 base and 5 bases, there was a span of 8 bases. The CDR3 has 13 residues. Supplemented by reference TRBV7-6 and TRBJ1-2, the full variable domain reads GAGVSQSPRYKVTKRGQDVALRCDPISGHVSLYWYRQALGQGPEFLTYFNYEAQQDKSGLPNDRFSAERPEGSISTLTIQRTEQRDSAMYRCASSLGAVYGYTFGSGTRLTVV.

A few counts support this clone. CDR3 residues: CASSPRTGPDTEAFF. The CDR3 DNA reads TGTGCCAGCAGTCCGAGGACAGGTCCGGACACTGAAGCTTTCTTT. V usage is TRBV28 and J usage is TRBJ1-1; 7 positions agree with TRBD1. The CDR3 runs 15 residues. Trimming at V came to 5 bases and at J to 3 bases, leaving 9 bases not matched to a gene. Germline values: CDR1 MDHEN, CDR2 SYDVKM.

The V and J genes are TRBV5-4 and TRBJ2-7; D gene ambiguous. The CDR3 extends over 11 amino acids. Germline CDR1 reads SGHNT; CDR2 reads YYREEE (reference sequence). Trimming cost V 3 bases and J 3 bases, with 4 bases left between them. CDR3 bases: TGTGCCAGCAGCTCCCTCTACGAGCAGTACTTC. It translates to CASSSLYEQYF.

CDR3 nucleotide sequence: TGTGCCAGCACCGATGGGAGCTATAGAGCAGATACGCAGTATTTT. Translated, it gives CASTDGSYRADTQYF. This chain connects TRBV2 to TRBJ2-3, with D possibly being TRBD2 (5 bases). From germline, CDR1 is SNHLY and CDR2 FYNNEI. The V and J ends lost 7 bases and 4 bases respectively, with 18 bases between them. The CDR3 runs to 15 residues.

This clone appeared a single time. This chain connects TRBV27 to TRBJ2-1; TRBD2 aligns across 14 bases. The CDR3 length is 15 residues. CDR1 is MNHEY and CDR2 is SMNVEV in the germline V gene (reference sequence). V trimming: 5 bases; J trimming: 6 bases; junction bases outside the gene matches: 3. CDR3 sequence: CASSPGTSGSNEQFF. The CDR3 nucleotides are TGTGCCAGCAGTCCCGGGACTAGCGGGAGCAATGAGCAGTTCTTC.